The T cell receptor beta chain described here comes from a study of response to subunit inactivated influenza vaccine. Regarding the study as a whole: Authors suggested each seasonal flu vaccination may recruit only limited numbers of new T cells.

MiXCR was run by TCRdb on the RT-PCR reads, yielding one entry per CDR3 protein. Of around 170,000 distinct CDR3 sequences in the sample, roughly a tenth were seen once. This clonotype has only one observation. Its antigen is not identified. Unmatched junction bases numbered 5, after V lost 4 bases and J lost 2 bases. This CDR3 is 15 amino acids long. Per the germline V gene, CDR1 is LNHDA and CDR2 is SQIVND (reference sequence). The genes are TRBV19 and TRBJ2-1, with 7 nucleotides matching TRBD2. The specimen was CD8+ T cells sorted from PBMCs, collected around 25 months after vaccination. This clonotype was obtained from a man in his fifties or sixties who received an inactivated influenza vaccine. The CDR3 protein is CASSTTSVTYNEQFF. CDR3 coding DNA: TGTGCCAGTAGTACAACTAGCGTGACCTACAATGAGCAGTTCTTC.